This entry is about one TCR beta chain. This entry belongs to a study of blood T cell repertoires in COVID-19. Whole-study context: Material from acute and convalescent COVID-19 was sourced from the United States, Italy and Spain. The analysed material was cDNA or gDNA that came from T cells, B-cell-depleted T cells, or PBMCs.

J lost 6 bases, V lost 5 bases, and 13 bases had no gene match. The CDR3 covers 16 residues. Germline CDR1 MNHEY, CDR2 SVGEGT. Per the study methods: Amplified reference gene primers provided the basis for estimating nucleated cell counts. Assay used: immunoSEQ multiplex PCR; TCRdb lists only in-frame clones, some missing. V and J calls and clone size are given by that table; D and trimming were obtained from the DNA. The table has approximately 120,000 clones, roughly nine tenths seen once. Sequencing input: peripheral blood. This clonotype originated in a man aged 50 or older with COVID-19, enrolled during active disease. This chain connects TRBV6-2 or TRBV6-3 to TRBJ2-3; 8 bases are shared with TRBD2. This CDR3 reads CASSPPGTRGGDTQYF. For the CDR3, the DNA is TGTGCCAGCAGTCCGCCCGGGACTAGGGGGGGTGATACGCAGTATTTT.